This is a list of T cell receptor beta chains from one sample in a study of blood T cell repertoires in COVID-19. Produced via immunoSEQ multiplex PCR; TCRdb's table is partial and in-frame only. The data contain about 80,000 clones, 84% of them seen just once; the ten biggest clones take up about an eighth. Sequencing was performed on peripheral blood. These receptors were taken from a human donor in a cohort sampled during active COVID-19. Both conserved end residues are part of each CDR3. D genes are given only for firm matches. A row's size may be missing; if present it is once, few, many or a size class.

D gene: TRBD1; J gene: TRBJ1-6; V gene: TRBV30; clone size: -; CDR3 protein: CAWTTGDSPLHF; CDR3 DNA: TGTGCCTGGACTACAGGGGACTCACCCCTCCACTTT
D gene: -; J gene: TRBJ2-5; V gene: TRBV3-1/TRBV3-2; clone size: -; CDR3 protein: CASSQGFGDQETQYF; CDR3 DNA: TGTGCCAGCAGCCAAGGCTTCGGTGACCAAGAGACCCAGTACTTC
D gene: TRBD1; J gene: TRBJ1-4; V gene: TRBV7-9; clone size: few; CDR3 protein: CASSLAGTGGPNEKLFF; CDR3 DNA: TGTGCCAGCAGCTTAGCCGGGACAGGGGGCCCTAATGAAAAACTGTTTTTT
D gene: TRBD1; J gene: TRBJ1-1; V gene: TRBV7-9; clone size: once; CDR3 protein: CASSSGGGGEAFF; CDR3 DNA: TGTGCCAGCAGCTCAGGGGGCGGAGGTGAAGCTTTCTTT
D gene: -; J gene: TRBJ2-7; V gene: TRBV29-1; clone size: -; CDR3 protein: CSVRRGTYEQYF; CDR3 DNA: TGCAGCGTAAGGCGAGGGACCTACGAGCAGTACTTC
D gene: TRBD1; J gene: TRBJ2-2; V gene: TRBV5-4; clone size: -; CDR3 protein: CASSPDRAGELFF; CDR3 DNA: TGTGCCAGCAGCCCGGACAGGGCCGGGGAGCTGTTTTTT
D gene: TRBD1; J gene: TRBJ1-3; V gene: TRBV10-3; clone size: -; CDR3 protein: CAISADRVWAGNTIYF; CDR3 DNA: TGTGCCATCAGTGCCGACAGGGTCTGGGCCGGAAACACCATATATTTT
D gene: TRBD2; J gene: TRBJ2-3; V gene: TRBV25-1; clone size: -; CDR3 protein: CASSDVGTSGSNTQYF; CDR3 DNA: TGTGCCAGCAGTGATGTGGGGACTAGCGGATCCAATACGCAGTATTTT
D gene: TRBD1; J gene: TRBJ1-4; V gene: TRBV6-6; clone size: -; CDR3 protein: CASSYGRGNEKLFF; CDR3 DNA: TGTGCCAGCAGTTACGGCAGGGGGAATGAAAAACTGTTTTTT
D gene: -; J gene: TRBJ1-4; V gene: TRBV5-1; clone size: -; CDR3 protein: CASSLQGVGANEKLFF; CDR3 DNA: TGCGCCAGCAGCCTACAGGGAGTGGGGGCTAATGAAAAACTGTTTTTT
D gene: -; J gene: TRBJ2-7; V gene: TRBV10-1; clone size: once; CDR3 protein: CASSESTGEQYF; CDR3 DNA: TGCGCCAGCAGTGAGTCGACGGGGGAGCAGTACTTC
D gene: -; J gene: TRBJ1-1; V gene: TRBV10-2; clone size: -; CDR3 protein: CASSRTAMNTEAFF; CDR3 DNA: TGCGCCAGCAGTCGGACAGCAATGAACACTGAAGCTTTCTTT
D gene: TRBD1; J gene: TRBJ1-2; V gene: TRBV12-3/TRBV12-4; clone size: few; CDR3 protein: CASSLARGYGYTF; CDR3 DNA: TGTGCCAGCAGTTTAGCCAGGGGGTATGGCTACACCTTC
D gene: -; J gene: TRBJ1-5; V gene: TRBV7-9; clone size: -; CDR3 protein: CASSFEGRGSNQPQHF; CDR3 DNA: TGTGCCAGCAGCTTCGAAGGGAGGGGAAGCAATCAGCCCCAGCATTTT
D gene: TRBD1; J gene: TRBJ2-3; V gene: TRBV5-1; clone size: -; CDR3 protein: CASSLSPTGVPGTDTQYF; CDR3 DNA: TGCGCCAGCAGCTTGTCTCCAACAGGGGTGCCTGGCACAGATACGCAGTATTTT
D gene: TRBD1; J gene: TRBJ2-3; V gene: TRBV19; clone size: -; CDR3 protein: CAREGQGLTDTQYF; CDR3 DNA: TGTGCCCGAGAAGGACAGGGTCTCACAGATACGCAGTATTTT
D gene: TRBD1; J gene: TRBJ1-6; V gene: TRBV19; clone size: once; CDR3 protein: CASSLSGGANSPLHF; CDR3 DNA: TGTGCCAGTAGTCTTTCAGGGGGCGCGAATTCACCCCTCCACTTT
D gene: TRBD1; J gene: TRBJ1-1; V gene: TRBV5-1; clone size: -; CDR3 protein: CASSSAGGRTEAFF; CDR3 DNA: TGCGCCAGCAGCAGTGCAGGGGGGAGAACTGAAGCTTTCTTT
D gene: TRBD1; J gene: TRBJ2-1; V gene: TRBV5-1; clone size: -; CDR3 protein: CASSLFRDRGHEQFF; CDR3 DNA: TGCGCCAGCAGCTTGTTCCGGGACAGGGGGCACGAGCAGTTCTTC
D gene: -; J gene: TRBJ1-1; V gene: TRBV6-5; clone size: few; CDR3 protein: CASSYRQHPRTEAFF; CDR3 DNA: TGTGCCAGCAGTTACCGACAGCATCCGCGCACTGAAGCTTTCTTT
D gene: -; J gene: TRBJ2-7; V gene: TRBV14; clone size: -; CDR3 protein: CASSQNLLGREQYF; CDR3 DNA: TGTGCCAGCAGCCAAAACCTTCTAGGTCGGGAGCAGTACTTC
D gene: -; J gene: TRBJ1-2; V gene: TRBV28; clone size: -; CDR3 protein: CASSQLNYGYTF; CDR3 DNA: TGTGCCAGCAGTCAACTCAACTATGGCTACACCTTC
D gene: -; J gene: TRBJ1-1; V gene: TRBV6-4; clone size: -; CDR3 protein: CASSWAGARTEAFF; CDR3 DNA: TGTGCCAGCAGTTGGGCAGGGGCTCGCACTGAAGCTTTCTTT
D gene: TRBD2; J gene: TRBJ2-7; V gene: TRBV29-1; clone size: once; CDR3 protein: CSVLTSGRYEQYF; CDR3 DNA: TGCAGCGTGCTCACTAGCGGGCGTTACGAGCAGTACTTC
D gene: -; J gene: TRBJ1-2; V gene: TRBV10-3; clone size: few; CDR3 protein: CAISELIREGVGGYTF; CDR3 DNA: TGTGCCATCAGTGAATTGATTCGGGAGGGAGTAGGTGGCTACACCTTC
D gene: TRBD2; J gene: TRBJ2-2; V gene: TRBV9; clone size: -; CDR3 protein: CASSLAGGLTGELFF; CDR3 DNA: TGTGCCAGCAGCCTAGCGGGGGGGCTCACCGGGGAGCTGTTTTTT
D gene: TRBD2; J gene: TRBJ2-3; V gene: TRBV3-1/TRBV3-2; clone size: once; CDR3 protein: CASSPLGLAGAPFSDTQYF; CDR3 DNA: TGTGCCAGCAGCCCCTTAGGACTAGCGGGGGCCCCCTTTTCAGATACGCAGTATTTT
D gene: -; J gene: TRBJ2-3; V gene: TRBV15; clone size: -; CDR3 protein: CATLGSLEDTQYF; CDR3 DNA: TGTGCCACCTTGGGCTCCCTCGAGGATACGCAGTATTTT
D gene: -; J gene: TRBJ2-7; V gene: TRBV7-9; clone size: -; CDR3 protein: CASSTYQGNEQYF; CDR3 DNA: TGTGCCAGCAGCACGTACCAGGGGAACGAGCAGTACTTC
D gene: -; J gene: TRBJ1-2; V gene: TRBV14; clone size: once; CDR3 protein: CASSQGPNYGYTF; CDR3 DNA: TGTGCCAGCAGCCAGGGGCCCAACTATGGCTACACCTTC
D gene: -; J gene: TRBJ1-1; V gene: TRBV19; clone size: -; CDR3 protein: CASRGQLLNTEAFF; CDR3 DNA: TGTGCCAGTAGAGGACAGCTTTTGAACACTGAAGCTTTCTTT
D gene: -; J gene: TRBJ2-3; V gene: TRBV11-2; clone size: -; CDR3 protein: CASSLRGSLTDTQYF; CDR3 DNA: TGTGCCAGCAGCTTACGGGGTTCCCTCACAGATACGCAGTATTTT
D gene: TRBD2; J gene: TRBJ2-1; V gene: TRBV5-5; clone size: -; CDR3 protein: CASSLAPNIAGGLDEQFF; CDR3 DNA: TGTGCCAGCAGCCTGGCCCCGAACATAGCGGGGGGGCTCGATGAGCAGTTCTTC
D gene: TRBD1; J gene: TRBJ2-3; V gene: TRBV27; clone size: -; CDR3 protein: CASSTGQGRSDTQYF; CDR3 DNA: TGTGCCAGCAGTACCGGACAGGGGAGGTCAGATACGCAGTATTTT
D gene: -; J gene: TRBJ2-7; V gene: TRBV29-1; clone size: -; CDR3 protein: CSVRAGQGAYEQYF; CDR3 DNA: TGCAGCGTAAGAGCGGGCCAGGGGGCCTACGAGCAGTACTTC
D gene: -; J gene: TRBJ1-6; V gene: TRBV5-5; clone size: few; CDR3 protein: CASSTQRTVFNSPLHF; CDR3 DNA: TGTGCCAGCAGCACCCAGAGGACAGTTTTTAATTCACCCCTCCACTTT
D gene: -; J gene: TRBJ2-5; V gene: TRBV6-2/TRBV6-3; clone size: -; CDR3 protein: CASSYEGVEETQYF; CDR3 DNA: TGTGCCAGCAGTTACGAAGGGGTCGAAGAGACCCAGTACTTC
D gene: TRBD1; J gene: TRBJ1-2; V gene: TRBV6-5; clone size: few; CDR3 protein: CASRTTGAANYGYTF; CDR3 DNA: TGTGCCAGCAGAACGACAGGGGCCGCCAACTATGGCTACACCTTC
D gene: -; J gene: TRBJ1-6; V gene: TRBV5-1; clone size: -; CDR3 protein: CASSLKSGGDSPLHF; CDR3 DNA: TGCGCCAGCAGCTTGAAGTCGGGAGGGGATTCACCCCTCCACTTT
D gene: TRBD1; J gene: TRBJ2-7; V gene: TRBV24-1; clone size: -; CDR3 protein: CATSQGANYEQYF; CDR3 DNA: TGTGCCACGTCCCAGGGGGCAAACTACGAGCAGTACTTC
D gene: -; J gene: TRBJ1-2; V gene: TRBV12-3/TRBV12-4; clone size: -; CDR3 protein: CASSRLTGYGYTF; CDR3 DNA: TGTGCCAGCAGCCGATTAACAGGGTATGGCTACACCTTC
D gene: TRBD1; J gene: TRBJ2-5; V gene: TRBV18; clone size: -; CDR3 protein: CASSPGQYQETQYF; CDR3 DNA: TGTGCCAGCTCACCGGGACAGTACCAAGAGACCCAGTACTTC
D gene: -; J gene: TRBJ1-5; V gene: TRBV2; clone size: once; CDR3 protein: CASSARRGREPQHF; CDR3 DNA: TGTGCCAGCAGCGCCAGGCGGGGACGGGAGCCCCAGCATTTT
D gene: -; J gene: TRBJ1-5; V gene: TRBV5-6; clone size: -; CDR3 protein: CASSLYLSGGYQPQHF; CDR3 DNA: TGTGCCAGCAGCTTGTATCTCTCGGGAGGATATCAGCCCCAGCATTTT
D gene: TRBD1; J gene: TRBJ1-5; V gene: TRBV6-6; clone size: once; CDR3 protein: CASSYIEGARRQPQHF; CDR3 DNA: TGTGCCAGCAGTTACATCGAGGGGGCTCGGCGTCAGCCCCAGCATTTT
D gene: -; J gene: TRBJ2-3; V gene: TRBV6-5; clone size: -; CDR3 protein: CASTTGGGGLGTQYF; CDR3 DNA: TGTGCCAGCACGACTGGTGGGGGGGGGCTGGGTACGCAGTATTTT
D gene: -; J gene: TRBJ2-7; V gene: TRBV18; clone size: few; CDR3 protein: CASSPPGVGEQYF; CDR3 DNA: TGTGCCAGCTCACCACCCGGGGTCGGCGAGCAGTACTTC
D gene: TRBD1; J gene: TRBJ2-7; V gene: TRBV3-1/TRBV3-2; clone size: -; CDR3 protein: CASSSGQLKYEQYF; CDR3 DNA: TGTGCCAGCAGCTCGGGACAGCTAAAATACGAGCAGTACTTC